What follows are 30 T cell receptor beta chains derived from one specimen sequenced in a study of Ad26.COV2.S vaccination and SARS-CoV-2 variants. Clones were sequenced by immunoSEQ multiplex PCR, and TCRdb holds only the in-frame ones, with some missing. The data contain a few hundred thousand clones, roughly 87% of them singletons. Treatment denoted: about 20 received Ad26.COV2.S at low or high dose, single or two shots; about 5 received placebo; per-sample allocation not given. Samples analyzed were those drawn on day 63 after the first vaccine or placebo injection. The sample consisted of peripheral blood, taken in a trial of Ad26.COV2.S vaccine versus placebo. Receptors were obtained from a person aged 18-65 years who received the Ad26.COV2.S COVID-19 vaccine or a placebo.

This chain links TRBV28 with TRBJ2-1, with a tentative D call TRBD1 (7 bases). Germline CDR1 MDHEN, CDR2 SYDVKM. The germline V and J ends were trimmed by 6 bases and 0 bases, with 12 bases remaining between them. The CDR3 has 15 amino acids. The CDR3 DNA reads as TGTGCCAGCAGCTACAGGGGAGGCTCCTACAATGAGCAGTTCTTC. Translation gives CASSYRGGSYNEQFF.

The gene calls are TRBV10-3 and TRBJ1-2; D is unresolved. Trimming took 0 bases from V and 6 from J, leaving 17 bases between them. Germline V gene sequence: CDR1 ENHRY, CDR2 SYGVKD. This CDR3 is built from 16 residues. The CDR3 spells CAISESMDGLLDGYTF. The CDR3 nucleotides read TGTGCCATCAGTGAGTCGATGGACGGGCTGTTAGATGGCTACACCTTC.

V is TRBV10-3 and J is TRBJ1-4; unclear D gene. The V and J ends lost 4 bases and 3 bases respectively, with 9 bases between them. Germline V gene data show CDR1 as ENHRY and CDR2 as SYGVKD. CDR3 length: 14 residues. CDR3 amino acids: CAISALGANEKLFF. DNA of the CDR3: TGTGCCATCAGTGCGTTAGGCGCTAATGAAAAACTGTTTTTT.

The chain links TRBV6-5 to TRBJ2-7; 12 positions agree with TRBD1. V lost 2 bases to trimming and J lost 6 bases; unmatched junction nucleotides: 2. The CDR3 has 14 residues. The germline V gene has CDR1 MNHEY and CDR2 SVGAGI. CDR3 nucleotide sequence: TGTGCCAGCAGTTACGGGACAGGGGGCTTCGAGCAGTACTTC. The encoded protein is CASSYGTGGFEQYF.

This chain uses TRBV6-1 with TRBJ2-3; 7 bases line up with TRBD1. This CDR3 contains 15 residues. Germline lookup yields CDR1 MNHNS and CDR2 SASEGT. Trimming took 1 base from V and 0 from J; bases not matched to a gene: 1. The CDR3, as DNA: TGTGCCAGCAGTGAAGAGGACAGGAGCACAGATACGCAGTATTTT. It yields the protein CASSEEDRSTDTQYF.

The chain is built from TRBV20-1 and TRBJ2-3; D is unclear. Trimming removed 3 bases from V and 0 bases from J, with 13 bases in between. Looked up from germline, CDR1 is DFQATT and CDR2 is SNEGSKA (reference sequence). This CDR3 is 15 amino acids long. DNA of the CDR3: TGCAGTGCTAGTACAAGGACCGCTAGCACAGATACGCAGTATTTT. It yields the protein CSASTRTASTDTQYF.

This chain joins TRBV18 and TRBJ2-7; possibly TRBD2 for D (5 bases). The CDR3 loop spans 13 amino acids. The V gene's germline CDR1 is KGHSH and CDR2 LQKENI. The ends were cut back, 3 bases at V and 3 bases at J, with 9 bases in the middle. CDR3: CASSPSSRYEQYF. In nucleotides, the CDR3 is TGTGCCAGCTCACCTTCTAGCCGCTACGAGCAGTACTTC.

This clone was seen a single time. The chain recombines TRBV19 with TRBJ2-7; no clear D. CDR1 and CDR2 from the germline V gene are LNHDA and SQIVND (reference sequence). The CDR3 runs 14 residues. V shed 9 bases and J shed 2 bases, with 17 bases lying between them. The CDR3 here is CASSSRIIPYEQYF. The CDR3 nucleotides are TGTGCCAGCTCTAGTAGGATAATACCCTACGAGCAGTACTTC.

This CDR3 reads CASSLERVGEQFF. Written as DNA, the CDR3 is TGTGCCAGCAGCTTAGAACGCGTCGGGGAGCAGTTCTTC. The chain employs TRBV7-2 and TRBJ2-1, with D uncertain. V lost 1 base and J lost 10, with 11 bases in between. The germline V gene has CDR1 SGHTA and CDR2 FQGNSA. CDR3 size: 13 residues.

A single count supports this clone. The V and J genes are TRBV28 and TRBJ2-7, with 8 bases identical to TRBD1. The J segment lost 6 bases and the V segment lost 4 bases, leaving 11 bases of the junction unmatched. CDR3 length: 15 amino acids. Germline-derived CDR1 and CDR2 are MDHEN and SYDVKM. The CDR3 nucleotides are TGTGCCAGCAGTTCCCGACAGGGGATTAAGGGCGAGCAGTACTTC. Protein product: CASSSRQGIKGEQYF.

This chain links TRBV6-2 or TRBV6-3 with TRBJ2-2, with TRBD2 as a possible D gene (5 bases). The CDR3 contains 16 residues. Trimming removed 1 base at V and 2 bases at J, with 11 bases between. Per germline, CDR1 MNHEY and CDR2 SVGEGT. The CDR3 spells CASSYLRRTNTGELFF. CDR3 DNA: TGTGCCAGCAGTTACTTACGTCGGACTAACACCGGGGAGCTGTTTTTT.

This chain links TRBV9 with TRBJ2-1; D uncertain. Trimming removed 2 bases from V and 0 bases from J, with 6 bases in between. The CDR3 is made up of 14 amino acids. Germline V gene data show CDR1 as SGDLS and CDR2 as YYNGEE. The CDR3 bases are TGTGCCAGCAGCGTGAAGGGCTCCTACAATGAGCAGTTCTTC. Translating it yields CASSVKGSYNEQFF.

This chain joins TRBV6-2 or TRBV6-3 and TRBJ2-1; D possibly corresponds to TRBD2 (5 bases). Per germline, CDR1 MNHEY and CDR2 SVGEGT. The CDR3 contains 20 residues. V lost 2 bases and J lost 5, with 28 bases in between. The CDR3 coding sequence is TGTGCCAGCAGTTACAGTAGCGACGATTTGGGCCGAAGATTCAACAATGAGCAGTTCTTC. This sequence encodes CASSYSSDDLGRRFNNEQFF.

This sequence joins TRBV5-4 and TRBJ2-3; D is unresolved. Trimming removed 4 bases at V and 0 bases at J, with 12 bases between. The CDR3 totals 15 residues. Germline lookup yields CDR1 SGHNT and CDR2 YYREEE (reference sequence). The CDR3 reads CASSPTAPSTDTQYF. The CDR3, as DNA: TGTGCCAGCAGCCCGACTGCCCCTAGCACAGATACGCAGTATTTT.

V gene TRBV11-2 combines with J gene TRBJ2-3, with D hard to call. This CDR3 comprises 13 residues. Looked up from germline, CDR1 is SGHAT and CDR2 is FQNNGV. Trimming pared 5 bases from V and 8 bases from J, leaving 14 bases between. CDR3 sequence reads: CASSPIRLLTQYF. The CDR3 DNA sequence: TGTGCCAGCAGCCCCATCAGGCTGCTTACGCAGTATTTT.

This clone was seen just once. The chain uses TRBV6-2 or TRBV6-3 and TRBJ2-7, with 8 positions matching TRBD1. J gave up 4 bases and V 2 bases, and 10 bases lay outside the gene matches. This CDR3 comprises 16 residues. The germline V gene encodes CDR1 MNHEY and CDR2 SVGEGT. CDR3 sequence: CASSYPKGQVIYEQYF. The CDR3 DNA is TGTGCCAGCAGTTACCCGAAGGGACAGGTGATATACGAGCAGTACTTC.

This clone was recorded many times. J is TRBJ2-7 and V is TRBV6-4; a weak D match, TRBD1 (6 bases). The CDR3 has 11 residues. Germline CDR1 and CDR2: MRHNA and SNTAGT. The V gene lost 11 bases and the J gene lost 5 bases, with 13 bases spanning the gap. CDR3 nucleotides: TGTGCCCGCTACAGGGTCCACGAGCAGTACTTC. This gives the protein CARYRVHEQYF.

This rearrangement joins TRBV4-3 to TRBJ2-6; 7 positions agree with TRBD1. The CDR3 runs 17 residues. CDR1 and CDR2 (germline): LGHNA, YSLEER. Trimming took 3 bases from V and 0 from J; bases not matched to a gene: 5. The CDR3 reads CASSHTGVGSGANVLTF. CDR3 sequence (DNA): TGCGCCAGCAGCCACACAGGGGTGGGCTCTGGGGCCAACGTCCTGACTTTC.

The chain joins TRBV4-3 to TRBJ1-4; 8 nucleotides line up with TRBD1. Germline V gene sequence: CDR1 LGHNA, CDR2 YSLEER. Germline trimming cut 0 bases from V and 5 bases from J; bases unmatched to any gene: 8. The CDR3 spans 17 residues. The CDR3 bases are TGCGCCAGCAGCCAAGACCCCTCGACAGGGGTGAATGAAAAACTGTTTTTT. Translation: CASSQDPSTGVNEKLFF.

The chain is built from TRBV7-9 and TRBJ2-1; TRBD2 matches 13 bases. Per germline, CDR1 SEHNR and CDR2 FQNEAQ (reference sequence). This CDR3 has 16 amino acids. Germline trimming cut 5 bases from V and 7 bases from J; bases unmatched to any gene: 8. CDR3: CASSPLGTSGINEQFF. The DNA for the CDR3 is TGTGCCAGCAGCCCGTTGGGGACTAGCGGGATAAATGAGCAGTTCTTC.

This rearrangement joins TRBV7-3 to TRBJ2-5; possible D gene TRBD2, 6 bases. The germline CDR1 and CDR2 sequences are SGHTA and FQGTGA. CDR3 length: 15 residues. The V gene lost 2 bases and the J gene lost 1 base, with 11 bases spanning the gap. CDR3 DNA: TGTGCCAGCAGCTTAGGGGGAGGATTCCAAGAGACCCAGTACTTC. Translation gives CASSLGGGFQETQYF.

This chain uses TRBV4-1 with TRBJ2-7; D uncertain. Germline-derived CDR1 and CDR2 are MGHRA and YSYEKL. The CDR3 length is 18 residues. Trimming removed 5 bases from V and 5 bases from J, with 28 bases in between. DNA of the CDR3: TGCGCCAGCAGCTCCTCCCCCCCCGACTCATTCAAGGCCGACGAGCAGTACTTC. Translated: CASSSSPPDSFKADEQYF.

The rearrangement links TRBV28 to TRBJ2-4, with D perhaps being TRBD1 or TRBD2 (7 bases each). Per the germline V gene, CDR1 is MDHEN and CDR2 is SYDVKM. V lost 2 bases and J lost 9, with 14 bases in between. The CDR3 totals 14 residues. The CDR3 DNA reads as TGTGCCAGCAGTTTACGGGCCAGGGGGGGCATTCAGTACTTC. Protein sequence: CASSLRARGGIQYF.

The chain employs TRBV15 and TRBJ2-2; D is uncertain. Germline assignment: CDR1 LNHNV and CDR2 YYDKDF (reference sequence). CDR3 length equals 13 residues. Deletions cut 1 base from V and 4 bases from J, with 4 bases between. CDR3 loop: CATSRGVTGELFF. In DNA, the CDR3 is TGTGCCACCAGCAGAGGGGTCACCGGGGAGCTGTTTTTT.

The V gene is TRBV30, the J gene TRBJ1-6; 7 bases are shared with TRBD1. The germline V gene has CDR1 GTSNPN and CDR2 SVGIG (reference sequence). The CDR3 length is 14 residues. V trimming: 0 bases; J trimming: 8 bases; junction bases outside the gene matches: 4. The DNA for the CDR3 is TGTGCCTGGAGTGTGGTCCAGGGGGATTCACCCCTCCACTTT. It specifies CAWSVVQGDSPLHF.

This clone was detected a few times. The chain joins TRBV28 to TRBJ2-7, with D maybe TRBD1 (6 bases). Trimming removed 3 bases from V and 2 bases from J, with 14 bases in between. The CDR3 spans 15 residues. Germline V gives CDR1 MDHEN, CDR2 SYDVKM. The CDR3 nucleotides are TGTGCCAGCAGTTTCCGAAGACAGGACGCCTACGAGCAGTACTTC. It yields the protein CASSFRRQDAYEQYF.

This chain links TRBV5-8 with TRBJ2-7; D call uncertain. The germline V and J ends were trimmed by 6 bases and 2 bases, with 9 bases remaining between them. CDR3 size: 12 residues. Germline loops: CDR1 SGHTS, CDR2 YDEGEE. CDR3 in DNA: TGTGCCAGCACTCATACGCCCTACGAGCAGTACTTC. As protein: CASTHTPYEQYF.

This chain joins TRBV9 and TRBJ2-5; D tentatively reads TRBD1 or TRBD2 (5 bases each). The CDR3 totals 14 residues. Germline assignment: CDR1 SGDLS and CDR2 YYNGEE. V lost 2 bases and J 3 bases, leaving 11 bases between the germline ends. CDR3 amino acids: CASSVWGSEETQYF. Here the CDR3 DNA reads TGTGCCAGCAGCGTGTGGGGGTCAGAAGAGACCCAGTACTTC.

The chain recombines TRBV5-1 with TRBJ2-7; D possibly corresponds to TRBD2 (6 bases). The V gene's germline CDR1 is SGHRS and CDR2 YFSETQ. V gave up 1 base and J gave up 7 bases, with 12 bases separating them. This CDR3 contains 13 residues. CDR3 DNA: TGCGCCAGCAGCTTGTACCCGAGCGGGGAGCAGTACTTC. Its translation is CASSLYPSGEQYF.

J is TRBJ2-2 and V is TRBV7-3; D is unresolved. Germline loops: CDR1 SGHTA, CDR2 FQGTGA. Trimming left V 6 bases short and J 5 bases short, with 10 bases between. This CDR3 spans 13 amino acids. The CDR3: CASSFRGTGELFF. CDR3 bases: TGTGCCAGCAGTTTCCGTGGGACCGGGGAGCTGTTTTTT.